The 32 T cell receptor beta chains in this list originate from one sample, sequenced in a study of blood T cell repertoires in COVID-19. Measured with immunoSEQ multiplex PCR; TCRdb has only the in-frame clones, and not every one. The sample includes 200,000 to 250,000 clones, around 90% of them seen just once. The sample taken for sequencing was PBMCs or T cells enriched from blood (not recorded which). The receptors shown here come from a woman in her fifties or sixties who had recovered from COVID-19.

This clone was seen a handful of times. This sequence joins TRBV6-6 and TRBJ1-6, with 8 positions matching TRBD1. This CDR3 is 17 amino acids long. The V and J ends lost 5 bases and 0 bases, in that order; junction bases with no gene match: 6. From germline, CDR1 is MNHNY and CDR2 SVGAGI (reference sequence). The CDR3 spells CASSRQGMGSYNSPLHF. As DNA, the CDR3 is TGTGCCAGCAGTCGACAGGGGATGGGCTCCTATAATTCACCCCTCCACTTT.

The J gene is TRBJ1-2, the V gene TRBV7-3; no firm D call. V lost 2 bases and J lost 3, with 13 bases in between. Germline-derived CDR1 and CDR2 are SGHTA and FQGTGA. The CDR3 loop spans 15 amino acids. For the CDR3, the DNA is TGTGCCAGCAGCTTAGACGACGGAGGGTACTATGGCTACACCTTC. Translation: CASSLDDGGYYGYTF.

The CDR3 DNA reads TGCAGCGCCTGGGACAGCATGAACACTGAAGCTTTCTTT. The encoded protein is CSAWDSMNTEAFF. This chain connects TRBV29-1 to TRBJ1-1; 7 bases line up with TRBD1. Germline values: CDR1 SQVTM, CDR2 ANQGSEA. This CDR3 region has 13 residues. V lost 7 bases and J lost 0; bases outside the gene matches: 5. The entire variable domain, with the rest obtained from reference TRBV29-1 and TRBJ1-1, is as follows: SAVISQKPSRDICQRGTSLTIQCQVDSQVTMMFWYRQQPGQSLTLIATANQGSEATYESGFVIDKFPISRPNLTFSTLTVSNMSPEDSSIYLCSAWDSMNTEAFFGQGTRLTVV.

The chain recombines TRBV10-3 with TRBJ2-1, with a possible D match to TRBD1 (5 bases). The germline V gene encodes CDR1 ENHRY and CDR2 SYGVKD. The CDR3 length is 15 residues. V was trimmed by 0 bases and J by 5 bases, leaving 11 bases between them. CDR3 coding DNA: TGTGCCATCAGTGAGTCACAAACCAGGGACAATGAGCAGTTCTTC. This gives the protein CAISESQTRDNEQFF.

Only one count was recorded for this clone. As DNA, the CDR3 is TGTGCCAGCAGCTCCACAGGAGCAACTAATGAAAAACTGTTTTTT. Amino acid sequence: CASSSTGATNEKLFF. This chain links TRBV5-6 with TRBJ1-4; a possible D gene is TRBD1 (5 bases). V gave up 3 bases and J gave up 0 bases, with 9 bases separating them. The CDR3 covers 15 residues. Looked up from germline, CDR1 is SGHDT and CDR2 is YYEEEE. Supplemented by reference TRBV5-6 and TRBJ1-4, the full variable domain reads DAGVTQSPTHLIKTRGQQVTLRCSPKSGHDTVSWYQQALGQGPQFIFQYYEEEERQRGNFPDRFSGHQFPNYSSELNVNALLLGDSALYLCASSSTGATNEKLFFGSGTQLSVL.

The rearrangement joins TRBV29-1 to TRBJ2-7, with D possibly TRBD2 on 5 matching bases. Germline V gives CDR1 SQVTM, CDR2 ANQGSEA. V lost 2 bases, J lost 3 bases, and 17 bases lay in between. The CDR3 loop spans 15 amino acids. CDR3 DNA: TGCAGCGTTGAAAGTGGTGTTAGCGAAGGCTACGAGCAGTACTTC. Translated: CSVESGVSEGYEQYF.

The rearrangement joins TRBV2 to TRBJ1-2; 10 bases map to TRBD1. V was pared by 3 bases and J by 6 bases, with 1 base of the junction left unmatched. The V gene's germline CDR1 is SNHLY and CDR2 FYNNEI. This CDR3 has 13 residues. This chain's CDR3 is CASSDDRGHGYTF. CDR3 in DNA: TGTGCCAGCAGTGATGACAGGGGGCATGGCTACACCTTC.

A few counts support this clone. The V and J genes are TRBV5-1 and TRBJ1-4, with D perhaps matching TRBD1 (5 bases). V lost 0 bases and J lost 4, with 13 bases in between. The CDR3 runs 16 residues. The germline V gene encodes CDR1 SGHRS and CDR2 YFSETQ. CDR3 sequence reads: CASSLEGWRGNEKLFF. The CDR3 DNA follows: TGCGCCAGCAGCTTGGAGGGTTGGAGGGGTAATGAAAAACTGTTTTTT.

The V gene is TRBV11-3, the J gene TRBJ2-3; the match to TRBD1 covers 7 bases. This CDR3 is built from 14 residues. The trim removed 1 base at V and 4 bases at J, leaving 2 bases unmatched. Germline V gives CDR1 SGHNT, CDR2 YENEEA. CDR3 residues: CASSLGTGPDTQYF. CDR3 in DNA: TGTGCCAGCAGCTTAGGGACAGGCCCAGATACGCAGTATTTT. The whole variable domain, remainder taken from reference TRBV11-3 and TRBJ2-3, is EAGVVQSPRYKIIEKKQPVAFWCNPISGHNTLYWYLQNLGQGPELLIRYENEEAVDDSQLPKDRFSAERLKGVDSTLKIQPAELGDSAVYLCASSLGTGPDTQYFGPGTRLTVL.

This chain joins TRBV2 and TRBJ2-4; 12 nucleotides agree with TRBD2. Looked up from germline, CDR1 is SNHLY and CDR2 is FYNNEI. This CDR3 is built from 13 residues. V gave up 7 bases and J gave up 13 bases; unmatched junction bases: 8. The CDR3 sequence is CASNTLAGGPQYF. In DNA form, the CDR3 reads TGTGCCAGCAATACTCTAGCGGGAGGGCCACAGTACTTC.

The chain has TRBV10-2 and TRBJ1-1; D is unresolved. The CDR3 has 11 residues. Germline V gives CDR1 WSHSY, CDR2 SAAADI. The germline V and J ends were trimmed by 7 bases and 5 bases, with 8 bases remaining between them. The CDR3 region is CASTSGTEAFF. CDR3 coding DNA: TGCGCCAGCACAAGCGGGACTGAAGCTTTCTTT.

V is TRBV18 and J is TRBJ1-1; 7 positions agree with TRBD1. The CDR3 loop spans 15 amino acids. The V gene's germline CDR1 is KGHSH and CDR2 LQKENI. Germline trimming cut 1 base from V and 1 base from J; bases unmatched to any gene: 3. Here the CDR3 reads CASSPQGAGNTEAFF. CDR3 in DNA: TGTGCCAGCTCACCACAGGGGGCTGGGAACACTGAAGCTTTCTTT.

Here the CDR3 DNA reads TGCAGTGCTATCAAGAACACTGAAGCTTTCTTT. This encodes CSAIKNTEAFF. The chain couples TRBV20-1 to TRBJ1-1; D is undetermined. V dropped 4 bases and J dropped 1 base, with 4 bases sitting between them. The CDR3 runs to 11 residues. Germline assignment: CDR1 DFQATT and CDR2 SNEGSKA (reference sequence).

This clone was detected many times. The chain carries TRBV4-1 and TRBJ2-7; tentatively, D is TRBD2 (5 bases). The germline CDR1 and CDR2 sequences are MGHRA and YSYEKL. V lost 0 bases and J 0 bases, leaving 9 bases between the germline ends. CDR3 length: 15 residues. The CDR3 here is CASSQEAVVSYEQYF. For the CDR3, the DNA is TGCGCCAGCAGCCAAGAAGCGGTCGTCTCCTACGAGCAGTACTTC.

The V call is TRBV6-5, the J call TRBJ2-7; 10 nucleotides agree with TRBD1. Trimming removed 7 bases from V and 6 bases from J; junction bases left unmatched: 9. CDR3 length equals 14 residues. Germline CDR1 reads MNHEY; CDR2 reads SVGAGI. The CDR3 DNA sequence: TGTGCCAGCACATCCTCCGGGACAGGGGTCGAGCAGTACTTC. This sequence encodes CASTSSGTGVEQYF.

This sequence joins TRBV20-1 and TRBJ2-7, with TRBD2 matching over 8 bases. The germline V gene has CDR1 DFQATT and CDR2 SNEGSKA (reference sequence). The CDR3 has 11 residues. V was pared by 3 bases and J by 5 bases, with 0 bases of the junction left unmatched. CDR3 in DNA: TGCAGTGCTAGTAGCGGGGACGAGCAGTACTTC. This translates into CSASSGDEQYF.

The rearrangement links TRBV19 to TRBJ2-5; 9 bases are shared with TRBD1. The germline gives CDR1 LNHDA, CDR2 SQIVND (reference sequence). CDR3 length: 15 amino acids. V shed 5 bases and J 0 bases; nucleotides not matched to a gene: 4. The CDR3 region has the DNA TGTGCCAGTAGTGGGAACAGGGGGCACCAAGAGACCCAGTACTTC. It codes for CASSGNRGHQETQYF.

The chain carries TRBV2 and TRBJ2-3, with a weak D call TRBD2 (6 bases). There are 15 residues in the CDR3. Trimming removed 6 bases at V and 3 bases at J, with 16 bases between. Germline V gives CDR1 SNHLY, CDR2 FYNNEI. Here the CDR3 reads CASSPGRRGTDTQYF. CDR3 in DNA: TGTGCCAGCAGCCCGGGACGGCGGGGAACAGATACGCAGTATTTT. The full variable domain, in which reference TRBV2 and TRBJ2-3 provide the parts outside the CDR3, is EPEVTQTPSHQVTQMGQEVILRCVPISNHLYFYWYRQILGQKVEFLVSFYNNEISEKSEIFDDQFSVERPDGSNFTLKIRSTKLEDSAMYFCASSPGRRGTDTQYFGPGTRLTVL.

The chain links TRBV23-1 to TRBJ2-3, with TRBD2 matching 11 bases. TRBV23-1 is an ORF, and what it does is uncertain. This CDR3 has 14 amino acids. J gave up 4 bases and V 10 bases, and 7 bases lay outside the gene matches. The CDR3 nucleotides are TGCGCCATTCCGGGACTAGCGGTACCAGATACGCAGTATTTT. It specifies CAIPGLAVPDTQYF.

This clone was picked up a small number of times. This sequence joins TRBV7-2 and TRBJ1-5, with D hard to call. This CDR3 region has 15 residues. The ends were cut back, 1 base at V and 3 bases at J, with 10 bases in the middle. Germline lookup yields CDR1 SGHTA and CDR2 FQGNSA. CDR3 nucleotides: TGTGCCAGCAGCTTAGGTTTGGAGCCCAATCAGCCCCAGCATTTT. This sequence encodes CASSLGLEPNQPQHF.

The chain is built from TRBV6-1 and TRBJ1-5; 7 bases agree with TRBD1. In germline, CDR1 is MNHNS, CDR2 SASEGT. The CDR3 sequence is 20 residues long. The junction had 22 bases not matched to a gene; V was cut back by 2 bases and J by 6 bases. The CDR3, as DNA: TGTGCCAGCAGTGAAAGAAGGACAGTGGTAAGACAGGGCGTTTTTCAGCCCCAGCATTTT. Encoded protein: CASSERRTVVRQGVFQPQHF.

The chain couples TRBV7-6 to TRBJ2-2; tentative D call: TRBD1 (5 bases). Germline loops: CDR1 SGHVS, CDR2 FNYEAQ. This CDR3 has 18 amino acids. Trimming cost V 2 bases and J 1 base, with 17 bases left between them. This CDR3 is CASSLRFSTERNTGELFF. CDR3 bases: TGTGCCAGCAGCTTAAGGTTTTCGACAGAACGGAACACCGGGGAGCTGTTTTTT.

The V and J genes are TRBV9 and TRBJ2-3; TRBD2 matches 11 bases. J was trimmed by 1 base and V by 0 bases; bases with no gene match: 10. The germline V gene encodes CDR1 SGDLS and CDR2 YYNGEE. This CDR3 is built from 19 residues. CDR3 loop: CASSVGLAGGVSGTDTQYF. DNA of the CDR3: TGTGCCAGCAGCGTAGGGCTAGCGGGAGGAGTTTCTGGCACAGATACGCAGTATTTT.

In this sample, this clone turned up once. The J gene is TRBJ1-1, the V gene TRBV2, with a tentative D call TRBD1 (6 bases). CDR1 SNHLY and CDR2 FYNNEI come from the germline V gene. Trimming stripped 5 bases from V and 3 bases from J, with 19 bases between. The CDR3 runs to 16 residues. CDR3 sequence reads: CASSRDNTMGDTEAFF. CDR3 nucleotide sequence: TGTGCCAGCAGTAGGGACAACACAATGGGAGACACTGAAGCTTTCTTT.

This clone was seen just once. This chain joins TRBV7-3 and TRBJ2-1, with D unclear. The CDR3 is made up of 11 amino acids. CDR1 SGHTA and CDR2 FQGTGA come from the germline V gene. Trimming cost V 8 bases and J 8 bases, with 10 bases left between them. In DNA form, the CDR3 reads TGTGCCAGCGGCCTCATGGATGAGCAGTTCTTC. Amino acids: CASGLMDEQFF.

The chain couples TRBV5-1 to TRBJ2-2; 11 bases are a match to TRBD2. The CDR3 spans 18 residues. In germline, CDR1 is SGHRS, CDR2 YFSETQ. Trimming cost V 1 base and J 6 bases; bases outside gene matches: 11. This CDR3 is CASSLTLSGRADSGELFF. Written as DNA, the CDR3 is TGCGCCAGCAGCTTGACCCTTAGCGGGAGGGCCGACTCCGGGGAGCTGTTTTTT.

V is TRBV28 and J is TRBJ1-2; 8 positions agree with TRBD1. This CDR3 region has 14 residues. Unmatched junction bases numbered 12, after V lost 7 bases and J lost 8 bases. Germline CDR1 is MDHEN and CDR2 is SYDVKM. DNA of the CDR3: TGTGCCAGCACCCAATTGGACAGGGTCTGGGGCTACACCTTC. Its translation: CASTQLDRVWGYTF.

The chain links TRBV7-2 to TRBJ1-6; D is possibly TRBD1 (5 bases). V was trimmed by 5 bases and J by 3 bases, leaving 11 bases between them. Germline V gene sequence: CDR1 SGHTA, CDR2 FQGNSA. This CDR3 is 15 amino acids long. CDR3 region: CASSPGGFYNSPLHF. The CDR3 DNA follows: TGTGCCAGCAGCCCCGGGGGATTCTATAATTCACCCCTCCACTTT.

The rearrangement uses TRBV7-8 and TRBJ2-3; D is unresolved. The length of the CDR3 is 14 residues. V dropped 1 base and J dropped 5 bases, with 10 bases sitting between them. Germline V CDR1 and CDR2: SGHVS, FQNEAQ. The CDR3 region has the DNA TGTGCCAGCAGCTTAGGCGGAACCTTAGATACGCAGTATTTT. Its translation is CASSLGGTLDTQYF.

The CDR3 nucleotides are TGTGCCAGCAGCGTCGAGGGTTGGGACACTGAAGCTTTCTTT. As protein: CASSVEGWDTEAFF. This chain connects TRBV9 to TRBJ1-1, with D unresolved. With 2 bases removed from V and 3 bases from J, the gap between germline ends came to 11 bases. CDR3 length equals 14 residues. Germline CDR1 and CDR2: SGDLS and YYNGEE.

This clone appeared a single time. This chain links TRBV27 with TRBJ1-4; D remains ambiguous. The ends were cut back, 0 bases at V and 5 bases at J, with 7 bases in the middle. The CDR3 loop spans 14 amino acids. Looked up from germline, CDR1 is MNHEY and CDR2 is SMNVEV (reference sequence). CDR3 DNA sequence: TGTGCCAGCAGTTTATCTCGGAGGAATGAAAAACTGTTTTTT. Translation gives CASSLSRRNEKLFF. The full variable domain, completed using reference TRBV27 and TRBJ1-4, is EAQVTQNPRYLITVTGKKLTVTCSQNMNHEYMSWYRQDPGLGLRQIYYSMNVEVTDKGDVPEGYKVSRKEKRNFPLILESPSPNQTSLYFCASSLSRRNEKLFFGSGTQLSVL.

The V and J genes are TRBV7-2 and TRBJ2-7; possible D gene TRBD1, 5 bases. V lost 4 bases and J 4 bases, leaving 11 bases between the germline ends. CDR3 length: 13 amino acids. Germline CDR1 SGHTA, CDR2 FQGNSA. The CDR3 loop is CASSSQPGYEQYF. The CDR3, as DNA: TGTGCCAGCAGCTCCCAACCAGGGTACGAGCAGTACTTC.